These T cell receptor beta chains were read from a single sample in a study of T cells in Graves' hyperthyroidism and ophthalmopathy. MiXCR was run by TCRdb on the multiplex PCR reads, yielding one entry per CDR3 protein. The table shows a few hundred thousand distinct CDR3 sequences, with around 15% occurring only once. The source material was blood. The source of these receptors is a woman in her 30s with Graves' ophthalmopathy. The CDR3 runs from the conserved cysteine through the conserved F or W. The D gene is left open where the match is weak. Some rows have no size entry. The others give once, few or many, or a class for an expanded clone.

d_gene,j_gene,abundance,v_gene,CDR3aa,CDR3nt
TRBD1,TRBJ1-2,many,TRBV10-3,CAIRVWTGGYTF,TGTGCCATCAGAGTTTGGACAGGGGGCTACACCTTC
-,TRBJ1-1,few,TRBV9,CASSVLGHPGEAFF,TGTGCCAGCAGCGTACTTGGGCACCCAGGTGAAGCTTTCTTT
-,TRBJ1-1,many,TRBV15,CATSRDLVGGLEAFF,TGTGCCACCAGCAGAGATCTTGTGGGGGGTTTAGAAGCTTTCTTT
-,TRBJ1-5,many,TRBV27,CASSFSGADSNQPQHF,TGTGCCAGCAGTTTTTCAGGGGCAGATAGCAATCAGCCCCAGCATTTT
-,TRBJ2-3,-,TRBV28,CASSFPQGIRPDTQYF,TGTGCCAGCAGTTTCCCTCAGGGGATACGGCCAGATACGCAGTATTTT
-,TRBJ1-2,many,TRBV7-9,CATSGDLSRDYGYTF,TGTGCCACTAGCGGGGACCTATCGCGCGACTATGGCTACACCTTC
-,TRBJ2-3,many,TRBV18,CASSPTDTQYF,TGTGCCAGCAGTCCGACAGATACGCAGTATTTT
-,TRBJ1-1,many,TRBV7-9,CASSYGPGMDTEAFF,TGTGCCAGCAGCTATGGGCCGGGGATGGACACTGAAGCTTTCTTT
-,TRBJ2-1,many,TRBV3-1,CASSQRRREQFF,TGTGCCAGCAGCCAACGCCGAAGAGAGCAGTTCTTC
TRBD1,TRBJ2-3,-,TRBV13,CASSQGQGEDTQYF,TGTGCCAGCAGCCAGGGACAGGGGGAAGATACGCAGTATTTT
-,TRBJ1-5,many,TRBV7-2,CASSSQGRPQHF,TGTGCCAGCAGTTCTCAGGGGCGGCCCCAGCATTTT
-,TRBJ2-7,-,TRBV9,CASARLDSLGDEQYF,TGTGCCAGCGCTAGACTGGACAGTCTCGGAGACGAGCAGTACTTC
-,TRBJ2-3,many,TRBV3-1,CASSTLSAGTDTQYF,TGTGCCAGCAGTACTCTTAGCGCCGGCACAGATACGCAGTATTTT
-,TRBJ1-3,-,TRBV7-2,CASSLRESGVDTIYF,TGTGCCAGCAGCTTACGAGAATCCGGGGTAGACACCATATATTTT
TRBD2,TRBJ2-1,many,TRBV5-8,CASSLEPGLAGEQFF,TGTGCCAGCAGCCTAGAACCGGGACTAGCGGGGGAGCAGTTCTTC
-,TRBJ1-1,-,TRBV19,CASRKDTGGTEAFF,TGTGCCAGTAGGAAAGACACTGGAGGCACTGAAGCTTTCTTT
-,TRBJ2-4,many,TRBV20-1,CSAPQGSKNIQYF,TGCAGTGCACCCCAGGGGTCCAAAAACATTCAGTACTTC
-,TRBJ1-6,few,TRBV7-6,CASSLSNGDSPLHF,TGTGCCAGCAGCTTATCGAATGGTGATTCACCCCTCCACTTT
-,TRBJ2-3,many,TRBV11-2,CASSLPAADTQYF,TGTGCCAGCAGCCTCCCGGCGGCAGATACGCAGTATTTT
TRBD1,TRBJ2-7,-,TRBV12-3/TRBV12-4,CASSTNRGSYEQYF,TGTGCCAGCAGCACTAACAGGGGCTCCTACGAGCAGTACTTC
-,TRBJ2-2,many,TRBV24-1,CATSDIGAANTGELFF,TGTGCCACCAGTGACATCGGCGCGGCGAACACCGGGGAGCTGTTTTTT
-,TRBJ1-6,many,TRBV13,CASSFWRFSSPLHF,TGTGCCAGCAGCTTTTGGAGGTTTAGTTCACCCCTCCACTTT
-,TRBJ1-1,many,TRBV5-1,CASSQTGGLTEAFF,TGCGCCAGCAGTCAAACGGGGGGGCTGACTGAAGCTTTCTTT
TRBD2,TRBJ2-1,few,TRBV19,CASSGKGRAGGTEEQFF,TGTGCCAGTAGTGGAAAAGGGCGAGCGGGGGGGACGGAGGAGCAGTTCTTC
-,TRBJ2-3,few,TRBV11-3,CASGEGATDTQYF,TGTGCCAGCGGGGAGGGGGCAACAGATACGCAGTATTTT
TRBD2,TRBJ2-3,-,TRBV4-1,CASSPIERGPSTDTQYF,TGCGCCAGCAGCCCAATAGAGCGGGGACCTAGCACAGATACGCAGTATTTT
-,TRBJ2-7,many,TRBV12-3/TRBV12-4,CASSFNYEQYF,TGTGCCAGCAGTTTCAACTACGAGCAGTACTTC
TRBD1,TRBJ2-2,few,TRBV9,CASSVEGTGDGELFF,TGTGCCAGCAGCGTAGAGGGGACAGGGGACGGGGAGCTGTTTTTT
TRBD2,TRBJ2-5,few,TRBV20-1,CSARDPGLAVQETQYF,TGCAGTGCTAGAGATCCGGGACTAGCGGTTCAAGAGACCCAGTACTTC
TRBD1,TRBJ2-1,many,TRBV19,CASSQPGQGNNEQFF,TGTGCCAGTAGCCAACCGGGACAGGGTAACAATGAGCAGTTCTTC
-,TRBJ2-7,many,TRBV5-1,CASAEEFAYSYEQYF,TGCGCCAGCGCGGAGGAGTTTGCATACTCCTACGAGCAGTACTTC
TRBD1,TRBJ1-2,many,TRBV28,CASSFGTGGGYGYTF,TGTGCCAGCAGTTTTGGGACAGGGGGGGGCTATGGCTACACCTTC
-,TRBJ2-5,many,TRBV7-8,CASSLEGARETQYF,TGTGCCAGCAGCTTAGAAGGGGCCAGGGAGACCCAGTACTTC
-,TRBJ1-3,-,TRBV20-1,CSARDEVKRAGNTIYF,TGCAGTGCTAGAGACGAAGTGAAACGGGCCGGAAACACCATATATTTT
-,TRBJ1-2,few,TRBV20-1,CSARVLDSAPNYGYTF,TGCAGTGCTAGGGTGTTAGACAGCGCGCCTAACTATGGCTACACCTTC
-,TRBJ1-1,many,TRBV7-9,CASSSRDLNTEAFF,TGTGCCAGCAGCTCCCGGGACCTGAACACTGAAGCTTTCTTT
TRBD1,TRBJ2-7,many,TRBV20-1,CSAIIPGQGVSYEQYF,TGCAGTGCAATAATTCCCGGACAGGGGGTTTCCTACGAGCAGTACTTC